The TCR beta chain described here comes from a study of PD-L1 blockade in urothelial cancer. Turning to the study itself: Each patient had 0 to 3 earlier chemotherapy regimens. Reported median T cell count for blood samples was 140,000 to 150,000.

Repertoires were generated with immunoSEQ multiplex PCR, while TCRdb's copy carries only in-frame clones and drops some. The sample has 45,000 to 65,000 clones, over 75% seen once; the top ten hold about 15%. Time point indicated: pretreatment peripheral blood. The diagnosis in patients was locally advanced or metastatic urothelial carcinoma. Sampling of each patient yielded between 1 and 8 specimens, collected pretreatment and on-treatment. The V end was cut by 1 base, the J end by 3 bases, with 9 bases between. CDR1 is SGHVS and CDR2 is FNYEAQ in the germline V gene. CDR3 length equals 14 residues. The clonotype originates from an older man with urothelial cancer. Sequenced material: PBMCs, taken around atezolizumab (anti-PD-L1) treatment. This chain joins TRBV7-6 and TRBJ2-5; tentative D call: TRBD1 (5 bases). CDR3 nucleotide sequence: TGTGCCAGCAGCTTAGATCTGACAGAAGAGACCCAGTACTTC. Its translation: CASSLDLTEETQYF. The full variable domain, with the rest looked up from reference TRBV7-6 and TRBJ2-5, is GAGVSQSPRYKVTKRGQDVALRCDPISGHVSLYWYRQALGQGPEFLTYFNYEAQQDKSGLPNDRFSAERPEGSISTLTIQRTEQRDSAMYRCASSLDLTEETQYFGPGTRLLVL.